This TCR beta chain was captured in a study of blood T cell repertoires in COVID-19. Background on the study: The United States, Italy and Spain supplied acute and convalescent COVID-19 samples. PBMCs, B-cell-depleted T cells, or T cells provided the cDNA or gDNA that made up the material.

As originally analysed: Reference gene primer amplification in the assay estimated nucleated cell counts. Measured with immunoSEQ multiplex PCR; TCRdb has only the in-frame clones, and not every one. D and trimming were read from the DNA, whereas the V and J calls and clone size are those reported in that table. This sample has more than 300,000 clones, with around 87% found just once. CDR3 length equals 14 residues. The germline gives CDR1 LNHDA, CDR2 SQIVND (reference sequence). The ends were cut back, 5 bases at V and 4 bases at J, with 11 bases in the middle. One Seattle source followed patients from active infection through their disease course.

The sequence came from a woman younger than 45 with COVID-19, enrolled during active disease. The rearrangement uses TRBV19 and TRBJ2-2; D perhaps matches TRBD1 (6 bases). The sequenced sample consisted of peripheral blood. The CDR3 loop reads CASSPGAVTGELFF. CDR3 nucleotides: TGTGCCAGTAGTCCAGGGGCGGTCACCGGGGAGCTGTTTTTT.